The 3 T cell receptor beta chains listed next were all sequenced from one sample in a study of T cell responses to AZD1222 COVID-19 vaccine. The data were produced by immunoSEQ multiplex PCR, yet TCRdb's version contains in-frame clones alone and is incomplete. This table holds roughly 120,000 clones, approximately 91% found once. The input for sequencing was peripheral blood, taken on day 0 of AZD1222 vaccination. These TCRs come from an adult in good health.

By share, this clone counts as medium-sized. The gene calls are TRBV12-3 or TRBV12-4 and TRBJ2-7, with D hard to call. Trimming stripped 4 bases from V and 6 bases from J, with 13 bases between. The CDR3 length is 13 residues. The CDR3 is CASSYEKWAEQYF. The CDR3 coding sequence is TGTGCCAGCAGTTACGAAAAGTGGGCCGAGCAGTACTTC.

This clone was detected once. This rearrangement joins TRBV2 to TRBJ2-3; 8 bases align to TRBD1. J gave up 6 bases and V 2 bases, and 7 bases lay outside the gene matches. Germline V gives CDR1 SNHLY, CDR2 FYNNEI. This CDR3 has 15 amino acids. CDR3 residues: CASSERVDRADTQYF. Here the CDR3 DNA reads TGTGCCAGCAGTGAACGGGTGGACAGGGCTGATACGCAGTATTTT. The full variable domain, its missing parts supplied by reference TRBV2 and TRBJ2-3, is EPEVTQTPSHQVTQMGQEVILRCVPISNHLYFYWYRQILGQKVEFLVSFYNNEISEKSEIFDDQFSVERPDGSNFTLKIRSTKLEDSAMYFCASSERVDRADTQYFGPGTRLTVL.

The chain employs TRBV3-1 (or the pseudogene TRBV3-2) and TRBJ2-3; the D gene could be TRBD1 or TRBD2 (5 bases each). The V end was cut by 3 bases, the J end by 6 bases, with 10 bases between. The CDR3 length is 13 residues. Looked up from germline, CDR1 is LGHDT and CDR2 is YNNKEL (reference sequence). As DNA, the CDR3 is TGTGCCAGCAGCCAGAGGGGCTGGGATACGCAGTATTTT. Protein sequence: CASSQRGWDTQYF.